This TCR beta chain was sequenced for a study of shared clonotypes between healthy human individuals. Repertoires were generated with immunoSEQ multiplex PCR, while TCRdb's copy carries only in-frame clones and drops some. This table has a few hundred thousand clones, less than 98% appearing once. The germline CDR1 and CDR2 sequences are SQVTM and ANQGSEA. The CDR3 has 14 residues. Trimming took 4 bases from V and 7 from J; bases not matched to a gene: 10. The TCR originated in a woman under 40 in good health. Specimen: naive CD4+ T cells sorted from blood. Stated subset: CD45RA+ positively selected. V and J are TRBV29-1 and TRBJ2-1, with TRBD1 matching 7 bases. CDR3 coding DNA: TGCAGCGTTGGACTCGACAGGGTCGGGAATGAGCAGTTCTTC. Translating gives CSVGLDRVGNEQFF.